The 22 T cell receptor beta chains below come from one sample, sequenced in a study of blood T cell repertoires in COVID-19. Method: immunoSEQ multiplex PCR; TCRdb's copy keeps in-frame clones and lacks some. The repertoire holds more than 350,000 clones, approximately 88% seen once, with around 3% in the top ten. The sequenced material came from peripheral blood. The receptors shown here come from a woman in her 30s with COVID-19, enrolled during active disease.

V is TRBV6-6 and J is TRBJ1-6; D not resolved. The CDR3 totals 14 residues. From germline, CDR1 is MNHNY and CDR2 SVGAGI (reference sequence). V was trimmed by 7 bases and J by 9 bases, leaving 16 bases between them. The CDR3 DNA follows: TGTGCCAGCAAAATGACAAGAGAAATTTCACCCCTCCACTTT. It yields the protein CASKMTREISPLHF.

This CDR3 is CASSLALRGDTQYF. The CDR3, as DNA: TGTGCCAGCAGCTTAGCTCTCAGGGGCGATACGCAGTATTTT. The chain combines TRBV7-6 with TRBJ2-3, with D perhaps TRBD1 (6 bases). Germline V gene sequence: CDR1 SGHVS, CDR2 FNYEAQ. Trimming stripped 0 bases from V and 6 bases from J, with 10 bases between. CDR3 length: 14 amino acids.

The genes are TRBV7-9 and TRBJ2-7, with 9 bases lining up with TRBD1. Germline V gene lookup returns CDR1 SEHNR and CDR2 FQNEAQ (reference sequence). V gave up 5 bases and J gave up 1 base; unmatched junction bases: 6. The CDR3 spans 15 residues. CDR3 residues: CASSLDRGRSYEQYF. In nucleotides, the CDR3 is TGTGCCAGCAGCCTGGACAGGGGCCGGTCCTACGAGCAGTACTTC.

The rearrangement uses TRBV19 and TRBJ2-5; TRBD2 is a possible D gene (5 bases). The CDR3 is made up of 18 amino acids. With 0 bases removed from V and 5 bases from J, the gap between germline ends came to 22 bases. The germline gives CDR1 LNHDA, CDR2 SQIVND (reference sequence). The CDR3 reads CASSIDLASSPLEETQYF. The CDR3, as DNA: TGTGCCAGTAGTATAGATCTGGCTAGCTCCCCGCTCGAGGAGACCCAGTACTTC.

CDR3 coding DNA: TGTGCCAGCAGCTTAGGGGAGTTCCCTGGGACTGAAGCTTTCTTT. Translation gives CASSLGEFPGTEAFF. This chain links TRBV11-2 with TRBJ1-1, with no clear D. V was cut by 1 base and J by 5 bases, with 14 bases left in between. This CDR3 has 15 residues. CDR1 is SGHAT and CDR2 is FQNNGV in the germline V gene.

The chain has TRBV28 and TRBJ2-5; 8 positions match TRBD2. The CDR3 covers 16 residues. In germline, CDR1 is MDHEN, CDR2 SYDVKM. The V segment lost 5 bases and the J segment 5 bases; nucleotides outside the gene matches: 13. CDR3 sequence (DNA): TGTGCCAGCAGTGCACTAGCGGAGCCTGAACGGGAGACCCAGTACTTC. Translating gives CASSALAEPERETQYF. Complete variable domain (other parts from reference TRBV28 and TRBJ2-5): DVKVTQSSRYLVKRTGEKVFLECVQDMDHENMFWYRQDPGLGLRLIYFSYDVKMKEKGDIPEGYSVSREKKERFSLILESASTNQTSMYLCASSALAEPERETQYFGPGTRLLVL.

This chain links TRBV19 with TRBJ1-4; 11 nucleotides align to TRBD1. Germline trimming cut 9 bases from V and 6 bases from J; bases unmatched to any gene: 6. Germline V gene lookup returns CDR1 LNHDA and CDR2 SQIVND (reference sequence). The CDR3 spans 14 residues. The CDR3 region is CASKGTGGDEKLFF. In nucleotides, the CDR3 is TGTGCCAGCAAAGGGACAGGGGGGGATGAAAAACTGTTTTTT.

The chain links TRBV6-4 to TRBJ2-7; 10 nucleotides align to TRBD1. V lost 8 bases, J lost 5 bases, and 9 bases stayed unmatched. CDR3 length: 14 amino acids. Germline-derived CDR1 and CDR2 are MRHNA and SNTAGT. Here the CDR3 reads CASFRDRGSNEQYF. The CDR3 DNA sequence: TGTGCCAGCTTCCGGGACAGGGGAAGCAACGAGCAGTACTTC.

In its sample, this clone was seen once. The rearrangement joins TRBV2 to TRBJ1-4; TRBD1 aligns across 8 bases. The ends lost 6 bases at V and 6 bases at J; junction bases unmatched: 9. In germline, CDR1 is SNHLY, CDR2 FYNNEI. The CDR3 has 15 residues. CDR3 amino acids: CASSGADRDHEKLFF. The CDR3 DNA sequence: TGTGCCAGCAGCGGGGCGGACAGGGACCATGAAAAACTGTTTTTT.

The rearrangement links TRBV4-2 to TRBJ1-2; D is ambiguous. Germline loops: CDR1 LGHNA, CDR2 YNFKEQ. V gave up 0 bases and J gave up 5 bases, with 7 bases separating them. CDR3 length equals 13 residues. CDR3 sequence: CASSQDGGYGYTF. The CDR3 nucleotides read TGTGCCAGCAGCCAAGACGGAGGGTATGGCTACACCTTC.

This chain joins TRBV7-2 and TRBJ2-5; D perhaps matches TRBD1 (6 bases). This CDR3 has 15 residues. Germline V gives CDR1 SGHTA, CDR2 FQGNSA. Trimming removed 1 base from V and 2 bases from J, with 11 bases in between. Here the CDR3 DNA reads TGTGCCAGCAGCTTAGTAGCCAGGGGTCAAGAGACCCAGTACTTC. Protein: CASSLVARGQETQYF.

This clone was observed a single time. The genes are TRBV28 and TRBJ1-5; D gene ambiguous. The CDR3 has 16 amino acids. Trimming removed 1 base from V and 3 bases from J, with 13 bases in between. Germline V gene data show CDR1 as MDHEN and CDR2 as SYDVKM. The CDR3 reads CASSLLSGRYNQPQHF. CDR3 in DNA: TGTGCCAGCAGTTTATTATCGGGTCGCTACAATCAGCCCCAGCATTTT.

In this sample, this clone turned up a few times. V gene TRBV10-3 combines with J gene TRBJ2-1, with 8 bases matching TRBD1. The CDR3 loop spans 13 amino acids. J gave up 8 bases and V 11 bases, and 11 bases lay outside the gene matches. Germline V gene lookup returns CDR1 ENHRY and CDR2 SYGVKD. The CDR3 DNA follows: TGTGCCTCAAAGGGGCAGGGGGCTTATGAGCAGTTCTTC. Translation gives CASKGQGAYEQFF.

The V call is TRBV4-2, the J call TRBJ2-7; TRBD1 matches 8 bases. The CDR3 covers 17 residues. The germline CDR1 and CDR2 sequences are LGHNA and YNFKEQ. V lost 2 bases to trimming and J lost 2 bases; unmatched junction nucleotides: 11. Here the CDR3 reads CASSQSRFDRGAYEQYF. CDR3 sequence (DNA): TGTGCCAGCAGCCAATCGAGATTCGACAGGGGCGCCTACGAGCAGTACTTC.

This clone was found a few times. The chain links TRBV4-3 to TRBJ2-6, with D uncertain. The CDR3 totals 15 residues. V dropped 1 base and J dropped 3 bases, with 7 bases sitting between them. Germline V gives CDR1 LGHNA, CDR2 YSLEER. CDR3 loop: CASSQGRSGANVLTF. CDR3 coding DNA: TGCGCCAGCAGCCAAGGTAGAAGTGGGGCCAACGTCCTGACTTTC.

J is TRBJ2-3 and V is TRBV7-2; TRBD2 aligns across 12 bases. CDR1 is SGHTA and CDR2 is FQGNSA in the germline V gene. The CDR3 loop spans 16 amino acids. J gave up 6 bases and V 5 bases, and 9 bases lay outside the gene matches. CDR3: CASSRLAGGKWDTQYF. The CDR3 region has the DNA TGTGCCAGCAGCCGTCTAGCGGGGGGGAAGTGGGATACGCAGTATTTT.

The V and J genes are TRBV18 and TRBJ2-7; a weak D match, TRBD2 (7 bases). In germline, CDR1 is KGHSH, CDR2 LQKENI. V was shortened by 6 bases and J by 7 bases, with 19 bases between the two germline ends. CDR3 length equals 14 residues. CDR3 sequence reads: CASSMEGGLREQYF. DNA of the CDR3: TGTGCCAGCTCTATGGAGGGGGGGCTAAGAGAGCAGTACTTC.

The V and J genes are TRBV7-9 and TRBJ1-4; the D is unclear. In germline, CDR1 is SEHNR, CDR2 FQNEAQ (reference sequence). Trimming shortened V by 5 bases and J by 1 base, and 11 bases separated the two germline ends. The CDR3 extends over 15 amino acids. CDR3 in DNA: TGTGCCAGCAGCCACGGAGATGAAACTAATGAAAAACTGTTTTTT. Translation: CASSHGDETNEKLFF.

V gene TRBV28 combines with J gene TRBJ2-3, with 12 bases aligning to TRBD2. Trimming cost V 2 bases and J 2 bases; bases outside gene matches: 5. This CDR3 spans 17 amino acids. The germline V gene has CDR1 MDHEN and CDR2 SYDVKM. CDR3 loop: CASSLPRLAGDTDTQYF. CDR3 coding DNA: TGTGCCAGCAGTTTACCTCGACTAGCGGGGGACACAGATACGCAGTATTTT.

V usage is TRBV6-5 and J usage is TRBJ1-1, with 8 positions matching TRBD1. V dropped 6 bases and J dropped 7; count of bases not matched to a gene: 7. The CDR3 loop spans 13 amino acids. CDR1 MNHEY and CDR2 SVGAGI come from the germline V gene. CDR3 sequence reads: CASRFGQGVEAFF. In DNA, the CDR3 is TGTGCCAGCAGATTCGGACAGGGTGTTGAAGCTTTCTTT.

V is TRBV28 and J is TRBJ2-4; 8 positions match TRBD1. The CDR3 runs to 14 residues. The V segment lost 6 bases and the J segment 1 base; nucleotides outside the gene matches: 2. Germline lookup yields CDR1 MDHEN and CDR2 SYDVKM. CDR3 bases: TGTGCCAGCAGACGGACAGGGGCCAAAAACATTCAGTACTTC. This sequence encodes CASRRTGAKNIQYF. Drawing the rest from reference TRBV28 and TRBJ2-4, the complete variable domain is DVKVTQSSRYLVKRTGEKVFLECVQDMDHENMFWYRQDPGLGLRLIYFSYDVKMKEKGDIPEGYSVSREKKERFSLILESASTNQTSMYLCASRRTGAKNIQYFGAGTRLSVL.

This chain links TRBV5-4 with TRBJ1-6; 9 nucleotides match TRBD1. Germline V gene lookup returns CDR1 SGHNT and CDR2 YYREEE (reference sequence). The CDR3 has 19 amino acids. With V trimmed by 0 bases and J by 3 bases, 10 bases remained unmatched. CDR3 in amino acids: CASSLGRTGDGYYNSPLHF. The DNA for the CDR3 is TGTGCCAGCAGCTTGGGTCGGACAGGGGATGGTTACTATAATTCACCCCTCCACTTT.